This T cell receptor beta chain was captured by sequencing in a study of T cells in women clearing cervical HPV infection. The overall study: Only a few women had HLA typing results available.

Clones were sequenced by immunoSEQ multiplex PCR, and TCRdb holds only the in-frame ones, with some missing. This sample's clone table lists about 25,000 clones. All participants had a single incident cervical HPV16 infection, and prevalent HPV16 infections were excluded. Points from the study as a whole: Combining TCR richness with V gene abundances gave approximately 0.8 AUC. Associations may precede or follow infection; HPV-specific or memory T cells were not isolated.

CDR3 length equals 15 residues. Germline CDR1 SGHVS, CDR2 FQNEAQ. Details on this clone: The antigen is not known. The observed sequence ends 3 residues before the CDR3 terminus, with the missing tail filled in from the germline J gene.

Sequenced sample: blood buffy coat. J is TRBJ2-3 and V is TRBV7-8, with 8 bases fitting TRBD2. The TCR sequence derives from a woman between 18 and 70 years old with a cervical HPV16 infection that either progressed to CIN3+ or cleared (not recorded which). The sequenced part of the CDR3 DNA is TGTGCCAGCAGCTCCGGGGGGGCAGGGGAAGAGACG. Translated, it gives CASSSGGAGEET. The whole CDR3 region reads CASSSGGAGEETQYF.